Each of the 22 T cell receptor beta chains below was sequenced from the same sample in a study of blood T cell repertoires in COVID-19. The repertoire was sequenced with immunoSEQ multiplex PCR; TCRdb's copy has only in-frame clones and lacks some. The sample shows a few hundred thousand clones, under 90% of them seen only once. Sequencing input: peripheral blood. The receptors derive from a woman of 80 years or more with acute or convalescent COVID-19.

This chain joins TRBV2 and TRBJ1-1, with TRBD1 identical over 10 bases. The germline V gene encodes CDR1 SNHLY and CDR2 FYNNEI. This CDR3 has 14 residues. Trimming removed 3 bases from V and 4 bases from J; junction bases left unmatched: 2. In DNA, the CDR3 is TGTGCCAGCAGTGAGGGGACAGGGGTCACTGAAGCTTTCTTT. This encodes CASSEGTGVTEAFF.

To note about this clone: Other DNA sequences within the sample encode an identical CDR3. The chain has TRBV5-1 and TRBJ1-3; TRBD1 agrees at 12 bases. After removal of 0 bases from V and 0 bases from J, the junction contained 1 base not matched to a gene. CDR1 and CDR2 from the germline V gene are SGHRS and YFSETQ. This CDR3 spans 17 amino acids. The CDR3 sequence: CASSLEGQGASGNTIYF. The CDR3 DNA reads TGCGCCAGCAGCTTGGAGGGACAGGGGGCCTCTGGAAACACCATATATTTT. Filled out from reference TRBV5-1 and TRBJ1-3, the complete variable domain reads KAGVTQTPRYLIKTRGQQVTLSCSPISGHRSVSWYQQTPGQGLQFLFEYFSETQRNKGNFPGRFSGRQFSNSRSEMNVSTLELGDSALYLCASSLEGQGASGNTIYFGEGSWLTVV.

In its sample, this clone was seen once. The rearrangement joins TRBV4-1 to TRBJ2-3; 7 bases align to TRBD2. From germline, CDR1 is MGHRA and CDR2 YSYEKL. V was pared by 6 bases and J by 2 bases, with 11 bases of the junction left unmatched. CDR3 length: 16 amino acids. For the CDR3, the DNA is TGCGCCAGCAGTCCCCGGGGCGGGGGAAACACAGATACGCAGTATTTT. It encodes CASSPRGGGNTDTQYF.

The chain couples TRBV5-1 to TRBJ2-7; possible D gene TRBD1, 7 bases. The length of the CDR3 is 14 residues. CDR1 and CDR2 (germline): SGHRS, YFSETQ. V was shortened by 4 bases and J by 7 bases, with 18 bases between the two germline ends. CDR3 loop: CASSRQGLTGEQYF. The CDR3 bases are TGCGCCAGCAGCCGACAGGGACTGACGGGAGAGCAGTACTTC.

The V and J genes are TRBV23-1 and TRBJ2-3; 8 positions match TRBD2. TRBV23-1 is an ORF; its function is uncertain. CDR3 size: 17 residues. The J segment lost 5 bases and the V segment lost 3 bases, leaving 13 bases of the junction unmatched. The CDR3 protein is CASSHPLRGGSGDTQYF. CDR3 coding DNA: TGCGCCAGCAGTCATCCATTACGGGGGGGCTCGGGAGATACGCAGTATTTT.

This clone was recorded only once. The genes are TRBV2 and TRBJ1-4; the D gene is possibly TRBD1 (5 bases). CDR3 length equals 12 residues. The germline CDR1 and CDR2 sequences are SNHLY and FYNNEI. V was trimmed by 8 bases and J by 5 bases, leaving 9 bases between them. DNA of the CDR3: TGTGCCAGCCAGACAGCAAATGAAAAACTGTTTTTT. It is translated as CASQTANEKLFF.

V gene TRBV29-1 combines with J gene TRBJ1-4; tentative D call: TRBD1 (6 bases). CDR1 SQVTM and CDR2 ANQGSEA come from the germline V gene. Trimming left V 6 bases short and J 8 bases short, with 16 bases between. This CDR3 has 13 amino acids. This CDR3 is CSVAGTRGEKLFF. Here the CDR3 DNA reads TGCAGCGTCGCCGGGACAAGGGGCGAAAAACTGTTTTTT.

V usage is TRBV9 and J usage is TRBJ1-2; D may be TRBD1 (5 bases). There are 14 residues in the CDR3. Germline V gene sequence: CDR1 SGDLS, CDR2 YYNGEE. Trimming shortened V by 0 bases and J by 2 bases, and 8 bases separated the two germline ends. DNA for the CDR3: TGTGCCAGCAGCGTAGCACAGGACAACTATGGCTACACCTTC. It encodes CASSVAQDNYGYTF. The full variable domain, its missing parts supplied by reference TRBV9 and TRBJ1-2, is DSGVTQTPKHLITATGQRVTLRCSPRSGDLSVYWYQQSLDQGLQFLIQYYNGEERAKGNILERFSAQQFPDLHSELNLSSLELGDSALYFCASSVAQDNYGYTFGSGTRLTVV.

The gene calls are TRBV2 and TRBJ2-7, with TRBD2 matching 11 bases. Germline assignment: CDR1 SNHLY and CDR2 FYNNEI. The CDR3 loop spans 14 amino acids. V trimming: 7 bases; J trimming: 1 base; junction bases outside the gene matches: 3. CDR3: CASTGTSGSYEQYF. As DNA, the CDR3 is TGTGCCAGCACCGGGACTAGCGGTTCCTACGAGCAGTACTTC.

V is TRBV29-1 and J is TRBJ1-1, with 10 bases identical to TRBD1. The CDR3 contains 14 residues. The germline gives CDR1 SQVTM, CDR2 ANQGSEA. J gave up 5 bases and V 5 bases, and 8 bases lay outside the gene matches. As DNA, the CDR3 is TGCAGCGTTCACAAGGGGACAGGGGCGACTGAAGCTTTCTTT. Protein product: CSVHKGTGATEAFF.

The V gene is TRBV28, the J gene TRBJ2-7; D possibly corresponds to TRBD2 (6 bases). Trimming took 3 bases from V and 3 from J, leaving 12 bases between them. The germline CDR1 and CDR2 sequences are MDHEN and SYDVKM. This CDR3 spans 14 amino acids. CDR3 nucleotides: TGTGCCAGCAGTTTTGCGGGGTTCGGCTACGAGCAGTACTTC. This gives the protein CASSFAGFGYEQYF.

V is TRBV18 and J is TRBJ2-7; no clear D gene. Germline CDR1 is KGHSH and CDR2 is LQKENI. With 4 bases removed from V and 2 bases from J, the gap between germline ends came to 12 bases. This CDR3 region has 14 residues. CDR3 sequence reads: CASSQSRPAYEQYF. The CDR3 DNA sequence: TGTGCCAGCTCACAGTCTAGGCCGGCCTACGAGCAGTACTTC.

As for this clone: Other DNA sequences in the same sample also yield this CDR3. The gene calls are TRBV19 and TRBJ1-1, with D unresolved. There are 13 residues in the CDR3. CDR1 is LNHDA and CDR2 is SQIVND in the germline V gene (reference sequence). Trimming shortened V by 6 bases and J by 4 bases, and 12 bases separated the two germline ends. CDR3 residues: CASSEGAGTEAFF. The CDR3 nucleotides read TGTGCCAGTAGCGAGGGCGCGGGCACTGAAGCTTTCTTT.

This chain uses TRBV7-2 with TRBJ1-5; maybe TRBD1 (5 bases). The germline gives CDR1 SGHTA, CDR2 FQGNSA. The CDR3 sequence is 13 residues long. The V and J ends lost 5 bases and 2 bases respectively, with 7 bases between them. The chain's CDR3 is CASSAGGNQPQHF. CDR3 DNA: TGTGCCAGCAGCGCGGGGGGCAATCAGCCCCAGCATTTT. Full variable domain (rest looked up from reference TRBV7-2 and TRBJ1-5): GAGVSQSPSNKVTEKGKDVELRCDPISGHTALYWYRQSLGQGLEFLIYFQGNSAPDKSGLPSDRFSAERTGGSVSTLTIQRTQQEDSAVYLCASSAGGNQPQHFGDGTRLSIL.

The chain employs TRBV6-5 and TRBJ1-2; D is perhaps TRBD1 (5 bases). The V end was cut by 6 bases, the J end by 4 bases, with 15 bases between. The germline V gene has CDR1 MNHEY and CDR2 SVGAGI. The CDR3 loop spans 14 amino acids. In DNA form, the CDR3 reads TGTGCCAGCAGAAAAACAGGTTCCTTCTATGGCTACACCTTC. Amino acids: CASRKTGSFYGYTF.

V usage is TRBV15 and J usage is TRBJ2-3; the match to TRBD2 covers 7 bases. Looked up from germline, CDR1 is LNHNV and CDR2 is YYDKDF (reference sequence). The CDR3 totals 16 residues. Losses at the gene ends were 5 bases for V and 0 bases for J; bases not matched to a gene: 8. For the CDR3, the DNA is TGTGCCACCAGCCTTGGGACTACGACTAGCACAGATACGCAGTATTTT. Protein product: CATSLGTTTSTDTQYF.

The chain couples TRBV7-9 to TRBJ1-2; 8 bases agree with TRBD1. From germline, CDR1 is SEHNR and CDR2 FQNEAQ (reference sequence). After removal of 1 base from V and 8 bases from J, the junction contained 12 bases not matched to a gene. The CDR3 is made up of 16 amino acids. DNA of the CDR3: TGTGCCAGCAGCTTAGGAGGGGACAGGCAAAGAGGAGGCTACACCTTC. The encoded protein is CASSLGGDRQRGGYTF. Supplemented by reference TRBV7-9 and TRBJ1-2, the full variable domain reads DTGVSQNPRHKITKRGQNVTFRCDPISEHNRLYWYRQTLGQGPEFLTYFQNEAQLEKSRLLSDRFSAERPKGSFSTLEIQRTEQGDSAMYLCASSLGGDRQRGGYTFGSGTRLTVV.

CDR3 sequence reads: CASSSVGGTEAFF. CDR3 DNA sequence: TGTGCCAGCAGTTCCGTGGGGGGCACTGAAGCTTTCTTT. This chain connects TRBV6-5 to TRBJ1-1, with a possible D match to TRBD1 (5 bases). Germline loops: CDR1 MNHEY, CDR2 SVGAGI. Trimming cost V 4 bases and J 4 bases, with 10 bases left between them. The CDR3 length is 13 residues.

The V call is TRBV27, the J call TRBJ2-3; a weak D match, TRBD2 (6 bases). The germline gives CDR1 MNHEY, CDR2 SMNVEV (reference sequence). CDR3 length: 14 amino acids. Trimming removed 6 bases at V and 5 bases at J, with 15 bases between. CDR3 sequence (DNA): TGTGCCAGCAGGATGGGGGGTTTAAGAGATACGCAGTATTTT. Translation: CASRMGGLRDTQYF.

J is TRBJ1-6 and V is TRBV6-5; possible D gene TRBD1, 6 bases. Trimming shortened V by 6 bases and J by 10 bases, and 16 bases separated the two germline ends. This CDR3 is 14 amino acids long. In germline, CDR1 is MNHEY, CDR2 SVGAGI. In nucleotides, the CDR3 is TGTGCCAGCAGAGACACAGGGTCGGCCTCACCCCTCCACTTT. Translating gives CASRDTGSASPLHF.

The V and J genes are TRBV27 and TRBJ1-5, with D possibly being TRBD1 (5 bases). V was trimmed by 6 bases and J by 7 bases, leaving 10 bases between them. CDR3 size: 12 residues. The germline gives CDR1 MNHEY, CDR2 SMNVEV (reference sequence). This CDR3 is CASRGVGQPQHF. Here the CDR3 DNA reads TGTGCCAGCAGAGGGGTAGGACAGCCCCAGCATTTT.

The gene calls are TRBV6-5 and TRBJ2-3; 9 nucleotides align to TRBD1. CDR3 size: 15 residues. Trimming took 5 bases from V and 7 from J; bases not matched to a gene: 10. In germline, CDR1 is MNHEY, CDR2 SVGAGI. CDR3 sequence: CASSTSRDRAYTQYF. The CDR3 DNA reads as TGTGCCAGCAGTACGTCCCGGGACAGGGCCTATACGCAGTATTTT.